This T cell receptor (beta chain) emerged from a study of shared clonotypes between healthy human individuals. Remarks on this clone: Its antigen is unidentified.

Approximately 210 ng DNA, tens of thousands of T cell genomes, went into each sorted-subset replicate PCR. Sequencing used immunoSEQ multiplex PCR; TCRdb keeps in-frame clones, though not all of them. The sample consists of more than 550,000 clones, over 55% of them appearing once. General study points: It was the few donors that limited the genetic and exposure-history diversity represented.

Donors included only healthy HIV-negative adults lacking recent acute infections or vaccinations. What was sequenced was memory CD4+ T cells sorted from blood. Described subset: CD45RA-negative fraction. The receptor was isolated from a woman aged 25 to 39 in good health.

The CDR3 region has the DNA TGTGCCAGCAGTGACATGCTGTCGGCCGGAAACTCTGGAAACACCATATATTTT. This codes for CASSDMLSAGNSGNTIYF. The chain links TRBV6-1 to TRBJ1-3; D is unclear. Germline assignment: CDR1 MNHNS and CDR2 SASEGT. The CDR3 has 18 amino acids. Trimming took 3 bases from V and 0 from J, leaving 18 bases between them.